The clone carrying this T cell receptor (beta chain) showed up just a few times. Everyone who took part was about 18 to 90 years old, and they came from 20 to 25 US areas. Germline CDR1 reads MNHNS; CDR2 reads SASEGT. The CDR3 totals 16 residues. Deletions cut 0 bases from V and 2 bases from J, with 14 bases between. This specimen belongs to a study of blood T cell repertoires in COVID-19. In the original workflow: Counts of nucleated cells, estimated from reference gene primer amplification, were obtained. The assay was immunoSEQ multiplex PCR, and TCRdb's table has in-frame clones only and misses some. The V and J calls and clone size were taken over from that table, and D and trimming were inferred from the DNA. The data show about 320,000 clones, roughly nine tenths seen once.

This clonotype was sampled from a man in his sixties who had recovered from COVID-19. Specimen: PBMCs or T cells enriched from blood (not recorded which). The rearrangement joins TRBV6-1 to TRBJ2-7; D gene uncertain. CDR3 residues: CASSEASAGPPYEQYF. As DNA, the CDR3 is TGTGCCAGCAGTGAAGCGTCGGCAGGTCCCCCCTACGAGCAGTACTTC.